This T cell receptor (beta chain) was found in a study of cytomegalovirus exposure and HLA in healthy donors. Findings and caveats of the study: When analyzed later, a missense DCLRE1C variant was found to be linked to TCR beta V- and J-gene trimming.

Both 60 Vbeta primers and 13 Jbeta primers went into the PCR. Measured with immunoSEQ multiplex PCR; TCRdb has only the in-frame clones, and not every one. The repertoire has some 170,000 clones, 78% of them found once; the top ten carry about 2.6%. CDR3 length: 15 amino acids. CDR1 is MNHEY, CDR2 SVGAGI, per germline. V lost 6 bases, J lost 2 bases, and 7 bases stayed unmatched. A word on this clone: The antigen is not known.

This TCR was recovered from a female donor in good health and CMV-seronegative. The gene calls are TRBV6-5 and TRBJ1-1, with TRBD1 identical over 9 bases. The sequenced material came from PBMCs. CDR3 sequence reads: CASRDRGAGNTEAFF. The CDR3 DNA reads TGTGCCAGCAGAGACAGGGGGGCGGGAAACACTGAAGCTTTCTTT.